The 23 T cell receptor beta chains listed next were all sequenced from one sample in a study of identical twins. Each CDR3 protein is one row after TCRdb ran MiXCR on the 5' RACE reads. In the table there are 350,000 or so distinct CDR3 sequences, about 9% of which are singletons. The sample was naive T cells sorted from blood. The source of these receptors is a woman between 50 and 59 years old in good health.

This clonotype has at least ten counts. The V and J genes are TRBV10-3 and TRBJ2-3; D is perhaps TRBD2 (6 bases). CDR1 is ENHRY, CDR2 SYGVKD, per germline. The CDR3 is 16 residues long. V dropped 7 bases and J dropped 2 bases, with 19 bases sitting between them. The CDR3 region is CAINPVGGTTTDTQYF. The DNA of the CDR3 is TGTGCCATCAACCCAGTGGGGGGAACCACCACAGATACGCAGTATTTT.

Ten or more counts support this clonotype. This chain connects TRBV29-1 to TRBJ2-7; 9 nucleotides align to TRBD2. Germline trimming cut 6 bases from V and 5 bases from J; bases unmatched to any gene: 8. The CDR3 has 13 amino acids. The V gene's germline CDR1 is SQVTM and CDR2 ANQGSEA. The CDR3 loop reads CSVTPGLADEQYF. The CDR3 DNA reads as TGCAGCGTCACGCCGGGACTAGCCGACGAGCAGTACTTC.

This clonotype came up many times. The V call is TRBV5-6, the J call TRBJ2-7; no clear D gene. Trimming stripped 0 bases from V and 0 bases from J, with 13 bases between. CDR3 length: 16 residues. Germline V gene lookup returns CDR1 SGHDT and CDR2 YYEEEE. CDR3 amino acids: CASSLEGGLSSYEQYV. CDR3 nucleotide sequence: TGTGCCAGCAGCTTGGAAGGCGGTTTGAGCTCCTACGAGCAGTACGTC.

V gene TRBV12-3 or TRBV12-4 combines with J gene TRBJ1-4; D gene uncertain. The CDR3 runs 13 residues. V lost 6 bases, J lost 6 bases, and 11 bases lay in between. DNA of the CDR3: TGTGCCAGCAGCACTACCATGGATGAAAAACTGTTTTTT. Translating it yields CASSTTMDEKLFF.

This clonotype was found many times. The rearrangement uses TRBV12-3 or TRBV12-4 and TRBJ1-1, with TRBD1 identical over 7 bases. V shed 6 bases, J shed 5 bases, and the junction held 12 bases outside the gene matches. The CDR3 loop spans 15 amino acids. The CDR3 here is CASSAATGWKTEAFF. In DNA, the CDR3 is TGTGCCAGCAGCGCTGCGACAGGGTGGAAGACTGAAGCTTTCTTT.

The sample holds a few counts of this clonotype. The CDR3 DNA reads TGTGCCAGCAGTCCCTCGGGGGGGAGGGCCGTAGATACGCAGTATTTT. It codes for CASSPSGGRAVDTQYF. The rearrangement links TRBV12-3 or TRBV12-4 to TRBJ2-3, with 8 bases fitting TRBD2. This CDR3 has 16 residues. V was clipped by 5 bases and J by 5 bases; unmatched bases: 12.

At least ten counts were recorded for this clonotype. The chain carries TRBV20-1 and TRBJ2-7; D not certain. V dropped 2 bases and J dropped 2 bases, with 13 bases sitting between them. This CDR3 is built from 14 residues. The germline V gene has CDR1 DFQATT and CDR2 SNEGSKA (reference sequence). CDR3 DNA sequence: TGCAGTGCTAGAACCGGAAAGAAAGCCTACGAGCAGTACTTC. Amino acids: CSARTGKKAYEQYF.

This clonotype was found a few times. The CDR3 protein is CASSLVPDYEQYF. The CDR3 nucleotides are TGCGCCAGCAGCTTGGTACCCGACTACGAGCAGTACTTC. The rearrangement uses TRBV5-1 and TRBJ2-7; no clear D gene. Trimming left V 0 bases short and J 3 bases short, with 7 bases between. The CDR3 spans 13 residues. CDR1 is SGHRS, CDR2 YFSETQ, per germline.

This clonotype was counted only a few times. CDR3 sequence reads: CASSKRGGPQETQYF. The CDR3 nucleotides read TGTGCCAGCTCGAAGAGGGGCGGACCTCAAGAGACCCAGTACTTC. The chain carries TRBV7-6 and TRBJ2-5; D is perhaps TRBD1 or TRBD2 (5 bases each). V lost 8 bases and J 2 bases, leaving 18 bases between the germline ends. Germline lookup yields CDR1 SGHVS and CDR2 FNYEAQ. The CDR3 is 15 amino acids.

The chain links TRBV7-9 to TRBJ2-6; a weak D match, TRBD2 (6 bases). CDR3 length: 18 amino acids. Trimming shortened V by 8 bases and J by 0 bases, and 20 bases separated the two germline ends. Germline V gene data show CDR1 as SEHNR and CDR2 as FQNEAQ (reference sequence). CDR3 residues: CASASGRRRTSGANVLTF. Here the CDR3 DNA reads TGTGCCAGCGCCTCGGGGAGGCGGCGTACCTCTGGGGCCAACGTCCTGACTTTC.

The sample holds a few counts of this clonotype. The chain recombines TRBV28 with TRBJ2-1; TRBD2 aligns across 7 bases. The CDR3 has 15 residues. CDR1 MDHEN and CDR2 SYDVKM come from the germline V gene. The trim removed 2 bases at V and 8 bases at J, leaving 9 bases unmatched. The CDR3 spells CASSLEGRAPDEQFF. The CDR3 DNA sequence: TGTGCCAGCAGTTTAGAGGGGAGGGCCCCCGATGAGCAGTTCTTC.

This clonotype turned up a few times. The chain couples TRBV5-1 to TRBJ2-7; D may be TRBD2 (5 bases). Germline CDR1 is SGHRS and CDR2 is YFSETQ. The CDR3 length is 14 residues. V lost 5 bases and J 0 bases, leaving 12 bases between the germline ends. CDR3 coding DNA: TGCGCCAGCAGGGTTTCGGGAAGCTCCTACGAGCAGTACTTC. Translation: CASRVSGSSYEQYF.

The J gene is TRBJ1-2, the V gene TRBV7-9; 8 bases are shared with TRBD1. This CDR3 has 13 residues. V gave up 5 bases and J gave up 6 bases; unmatched junction bases: 5. Germline lookup yields CDR1 SEHNR and CDR2 FQNEAQ (reference sequence). The CDR3 protein is CASSPDRANGYTF. CDR3 nucleotides: TGTGCCAGCAGCCCGGACAGGGCGAATGGCTACACCTTC.

The CDR3 reads CASSQVNSGLIGSPLHF. The CDR3 bases are TGCGCCAGCAGCCAAGTAAACAGTGGCCTCATTGGTTCACCCCTCCACTTT. The V call is TRBV4-1, the J call TRBJ1-6; D gene unclear. The length of the CDR3 is 17 residues. Trimming took off 1 base at V and 9 bases at J, with 19 bases between the two ends. Germline-derived CDR1 and CDR2 are MGHRA and YSYEKL.

This clonotype was observed a few times. The gene calls are TRBV12-3 or TRBV12-4 and TRBJ2-1, with D perhaps being TRBD1 or TRBD2 (5 bases each). V lost 6 bases, J lost 7 bases, and 13 bases lay in between. The CDR3 runs 13 residues. The CDR3 coding sequence is TGTGCCAGCAGCCTCCCTTGGGGGAATGAGCAGTTCTTC. Translated, it gives CASSLPWGNEQFF.

The V call is TRBV6-1, the J call TRBJ1-2; D call uncertain. The CDR3 runs to 15 residues. Germline V gene sequence: CDR1 MNHNS, CDR2 SASEGT. V was shortened by 1 base and J by 4 bases, with 13 bases between the two germline ends. The CDR3 DNA follows: TGTGCCAGCAGTGAAGACGTGGCCAGGTCCTATGGCTACACCTTC. Translation: CASSEDVARSYGYTF.

The table lists this clonotype with many counts. V and J are TRBV28 and TRBJ2-7; the D is unclear. The ends were cut back, 9 bases at V and 3 bases at J, with 9 bases in the middle. Germline V gene lookup returns CDR1 MDHEN and CDR2 SYDVKM. The CDR3 sequence is 11 residues long. This CDR3 reads CASSLYYEQYF. DNA of the CDR3: TGTGCCAGTAGCCTCTACTACGAGCAGTACTTC.

This clonotype was counted ten times or more. The chain has TRBV15 and TRBJ2-1, with 16 bases fitting TRBD2. With 3 bases clipped from V and 6 bases from J, the junction kept 5 bases outside the gene matches. Germline V gene lookup returns CDR1 LNHNV and CDR2 YYDKDF (reference sequence). The CDR3 has 17 residues. The CDR3 loop is CATSRGTSGRAFNEQFF. DNA of the CDR3: TGTGCCACCAGCAGGGGGACTAGCGGGAGGGCCTTCAATGAGCAGTTCTTC.

This clonotype showed up many times. This rearrangement joins TRBV20-1 to TRBJ1-1; D gene unclear. The V end was cut by 0 bases, the J end by 1 base, with 6 bases between. Germline V gives CDR1 DFQATT, CDR2 SNEGSKA (reference sequence). The CDR3 has 13 amino acids. The CDR3 DNA is TGCAGTGCTAGAGATCGGGGGAACACTGAAGCTTTCTTT. Its translation: CSARDRGNTEAFF.

In this sample, this clonotype turned up many times. The genes are TRBV29-1 and TRBJ1-1, with 7 bases lining up with TRBD1. Looked up from germline, CDR1 is SQVTM and CDR2 is ANQGSEA. Losses at the gene ends were 3 bases for V and 1 base for J; bases not matched to a gene: 2. The CDR3 totals 13 residues. This CDR3 reads CSVEEGANTEAFF. As DNA, the CDR3 is TGCAGCGTTGAGGAGGGGGCGAACACTGAAGCTTTCTTT. Full variable domain (missing parts from reference TRBV29-1 and TRBJ1-1): SAVISQKPSRDICQRGTSLTIQCQVDSQVTMMFWYRQQPGQSLTLIATANQGSEATYESGFVIDKFPISRPNLTFSTLTVSNMSPEDSSIYLCSVEEGANTEAFFGQGTRLTVV.

The chain recombines TRBV7-9 with TRBJ2-1, with D maybe TRBD2 (6 bases). The CDR3 is made up of 14 amino acids. In germline, CDR1 is SEHNR, CDR2 FQNEAQ (reference sequence). V lost 5 bases, J lost 4 bases, and 12 bases lay in between. As DNA, the CDR3 is TGTGCCAGCAGCAGTATAGCGGATTACAATGAGCAGTTCTTC. Protein sequence: CASSSIADYNEQFF.

This clonotype was seen at least ten times. The rearrangement links TRBV3-1 to TRBJ2-5; D call uncertain. Trimming took 0 bases from V and 2 from J, leaving 13 bases between them. The CDR3 length is 16 residues. CDR1 LGHDT and CDR2 YNNKEL come from the germline V gene (reference sequence). CDR3 residues: CASSQDRRAVQETQYF. DNA of the CDR3: TGTGCCAGCAGCCAAGATAGAAGGGCAGTACAAGAGACCCAGTACTTC.

This clonotype was counted many times. The rearrangement uses TRBV10-3 and TRBJ2-5, with D uncertain. V lost 3 bases, J lost 2 bases, and 7 bases lay in between. Germline-derived CDR1 and CDR2 are ENHRY and SYGVKD. This CDR3 has 13 amino acids. The DNA for the CDR3 is TGTGCCATCAGTGAAACACAACAAGAGACCCAGTACTTC. Its translation is CAISETQQETQYF.